The 3 T cell receptor beta chains reported below all come from one sample, sequenced in a study of tumor-infiltrating lymphocytes in oesophageal squamous cell carcinoma. TCRdb processed the PCR reads anew with MiXCR; each CDR3 protein has one entry. The sample contains 15,000 to 20,000 distinct CDR3 sequences, around 50% of which appear only once. Sample: esophageal tumor tissue. Receptors originate from a male donor with esophageal squamous cell carcinoma.

This chain connects TRBV6-1 to TRBJ2-5; tentative D call: TRBD2 (6 bases). Near its end, the DNA agrees better with TRBJ2-7, so the J call may be wrong. Germline V gene sequence: CDR1 MNHNS, CDR2 SASEGT. The CDR3 runs 15 residues. The CDR3 sequence: CASSPGTSLTYEQYF. For the CDR3, the DNA is TGTGCCAGCAGTCCTGGGACTTCGCTCACCTACGAGCAGTACTTC.

V and J are TRBV11-2 and TRBJ2-1; D is perhaps TRBD1 (5 bases). With 2 bases removed from V and 3 bases from J, the gap between germline ends came to 8 bases. This CDR3 comprises 14 residues. Germline V CDR1 and CDR2: SGHAT, FQNNGV. As DNA, the CDR3 is TGTGCCAGCAGCTTAACAGGAAACTACAATGAGCAGTTCTTC. It yields the protein CASSLTGNYNEQFF.

The chain recombines TRBV7-6 with TRBJ2-7, with 8 bases lining up with TRBD1. V shed 5 bases and J 3 bases; nucleotides not matched to a gene: 9. Germline CDR1 and CDR2: SGHVS and FNYEAQ. The CDR3 spans 15 residues. The CDR3 sequence: CASSPRQGIFYEQYF. In nucleotides, the CDR3 is TGTGCCAGCAGCCCTAGACAGGGGATCTTCTACGAGCAGTACTTC.